This T cell receptor beta chain was identified during a study of blood T cell repertoires in COVID-19. Original analysis: Nucleated cell number was recorded as an estimate derived from reference gene primer amplification. Generated by immunoSEQ multiplex PCR, the TCRdb table keeps only in-frame clones and is missing some. That table furnishes V, J and clone size, whereas the DNA furnished D and trimming. The sample lists roughly 190,000 clones, around 80% occurring once. Trimming cost V 6 bases and J 2 bases, with 3 bases left between them. Germline CDR1 and CDR2: MNHEY and SVGAGI. The CDR3 totals 11 residues.

The source material was peripheral blood. The chain has TRBV6-5 and TRBJ2-3; D call uncertain. The sequence came from a man aged 30-40 years with active or convalescent COVID-19. Written as DNA, the CDR3 is TGTGCCAGCAGATACACAGATACGCAGTATTTT. The encoded protein is CASRYTDTQYF.